This record covers a single T cell receptor (beta chain). The antigen remains undetermined. Each gene name is a mouse one. The read gets to within 1 residue of the CDR3 end, and the germline J gene fills in the rest. The data originate from a study of tissue T cells after allogeneic stem cell transplantation. Survey-depth TCRbeta CDR3 sequencing reported V/J genes and productive frequencies. Clones were read by immunoSEQ multiplex PCR, and TCRdb kept only the in-frame ones, dropping some. Here the sample spans roughly 20,000 clones, roughly two thirds being singletons. CDR3 length equals 15 residues. The ends were cut back, 0 bases at V and 2 bases at J, with 9 bases in the middle. CDR1 is LGHNA and CDR2 is YSYQKL in the germline V gene. General observations from the study: Shared clones across patients were few; motif clustering revealed tissue-specific shared signatures. Blood and spleen captured only part of the tissue TCR repertoire.

The chain is built from TRBV2 and TRBJ2-4; D not resolved. The receptor was isolated from a female BALB/c mouse in good health. The strain bears MHC haplotype H2-d. Input material: blood. The CDR3 protein is CASSQDPGNQNTLYF. The CDR3 DNA, read in part, is TGTGCCAGCAGCCAAGATCCGGGTAATCAAAACACCTTGTAC. Filled out from reference TRBV2 and TRBJ2-4, the complete variable domain reads DPKIIQKPKYLVAVTGSEKILICEQYLGHNAMYWYRQSAKKPLEFMFSYSYQKLMDNQTASSRFQPQSSKKNHLDLQITALKPDDSATYFCASSQDPGNQNTLYFGAGTRLSVL.